This passage covers 3 T cell receptor beta chains from one sample sequenced in a study of blood T cells in healthy people across ages. Combining a sample-barcoded 5' primer with a J-beta primer mix, a second PCR ran for 7 to 11 cycles. Each CDR3 protein is one row after TCRdb ran MiXCR on the 5' RACE reads. The sample holds more than 700,000 distinct CDR3 sequences, around half seen once. The specimen was blood. The receptors were gathered from a man of 80 years or more in good health.

The chain's CDR3 is CASSRTGMIYGYTF. CDR3 DNA sequence: TGTGCCAGCAGCAGGACGGGGATGATCTATGGCTACACCTTC. This chain connects TRBV5-8 to TRBJ1-2; D gene uncertain. The germline CDR1 and CDR2 sequences are SGHTS and YDEGEE. V dropped 4 bases and J dropped 4 bases, with 14 bases sitting between them. The CDR3 length is 14 residues.

The chain employs TRBV2 and TRBJ1-6, with 7 bases lining up with TRBD1. Germline loops: CDR1 SNHLY, CDR2 FYNNEI. CDR3 length: 14 amino acids. V gave up 2 bases and J gave up 9 bases; unmatched junction bases: 4. The CDR3 reads CASSERDRSSPLHF. CDR3 sequence (DNA): TGTGCCAGCAGTGAACGGGACAGAAGTTCACCCCTCCACTTT. The variable domain in full, completed from reference TRBV2 and TRBJ1-6, reads EPEVTQTPSHQVTQMGQEVILRCVPISNHLYFYWYRQILGQKVEFLVSFYNNEISEKSEIFDDQFSVERPDGSNFTLKIRSTKLEDSAMYFCASSERDRSSPLHFGNGTRLTVT.

The chain is built from TRBV5-5 and TRBJ2-5, with D uncertain. Trimming cost V 4 bases and J 1 base, with 14 bases left between them. The CDR3 has 15 residues. Germline values: CDR1 SGHKS, CDR2 YYEKEE (reference sequence). CDR3 region: CASSLGGPAQETQYF. The CDR3 nucleotides read TGTGCCAGCAGCCTGGGTGGTCCAGCCCAAGAGACCCAGTACTTC.